Shown below are 3 T cell receptor beta chains from a single sample sequenced in a study of PD-L1 blockade in urothelial cancer. The table came from immunoSEQ multiplex PCR; TCRdb's copy has only in-frame clones and leaves some out. The sample includes more than 75,000 clones, 90% to 95% seen only once; the top ten take 8% to 9.5%. Sequenced here: PBMCs, sampled around atezolizumab (anti-PD-L1) treatment. The receptors shown here come from a man aged 55 to 70 with urothelial cancer.

The chain has TRBV5-1 and TRBJ2-3; the match to TRBD2 covers 9 bases. The CDR3 covers 14 residues. The junction had 7 bases not matched to a gene; V was cut back by 5 bases and J by 6 bases. Germline loops: CDR1 SGHRS, CDR2 YFSETQ. CDR3 amino acids: CASRGGGGGDTQYF. The DNA for the CDR3 is TGCGCCAGCAGAGGCGGGGGGGGTGGGGATACGCAGTATTTT.

The chain recombines TRBV9 with TRBJ2-1, with 12 nucleotides matching TRBD2. Germline-derived CDR1 and CDR2 are SGDLS and YYNGEE. Germline trimming cut 2 bases from V and 5 bases from J; bases unmatched to any gene: 5. The CDR3 has 16 amino acids. The CDR3 DNA follows: TGTGCCAGCAGCGTCGCCCTAGCGGGAGGGAACAATGAGCAGTTCTTC. It encodes CASSVALAGGNNEQFF.

The J gene is TRBJ1-4, the V gene TRBV5-1; TRBD1 matches 10 bases. CDR3 length equals 15 residues. Germline values: CDR1 SGHRS, CDR2 YFSETQ. V lost 3 bases, J lost 8 bases, and 7 bases stayed unmatched. CDR3 sequence reads: CASSWRTGGNEKLFF. The CDR3 nucleotides read TGCGCCAGCAGCTGGAGGACAGGGGGGAACGAAAAACTGTTTTTT.